A single sample gave rise to the 16 T cell receptor beta chains below, sequenced in a study of blood T cell repertoires in COVID-19 (dated by TCRdb to 2020 to 2021). To prepare the library, the immunoSEQ multiplex PCR assay was applied. In its TCRdb copy, this immuneACCESS table keeps in-frame sequences only and misses some clones. Where compared with another copy, unresolved V genes explain less than half of these, and the others have no known cause. The sample table records around 350,000 clones; more than 75% of these occur just once. About 3% of the sample is taken by the ten largest. The source material was peripheral blood. The receptor set was obtained from a human donor in a cohort sampled during active COVID-19.

The chain links TRBV5-4 to TRBJ1-3; maybe TRBD1 (6 bases). V lost 0 bases to trimming and J lost 4 bases, with 11 bases between them. Germline-derived CDR1 and CDR2 are SGHNT and YYREEE (reference sequence). The CDR3 length is 15 residues. This CDR3 is CASSLAEQGGNTIYF. The CDR3 nucleotides read TGTGCCAGCAGCTTGGCCGAACAGGGAGGAAACACCATATATTTT. Looking up the rest from reference TRBV5-4 and TRBJ1-3 gives the full variable domain: ETGVTQSPTHLIKTRGQQVTLRCSSQSGHNTVSWYQQALGQGPQFIFQYYREEENGRGNFPPRFSGLQFPNYSSELNVNALELDDSALYLCASSLAEQGGNTIYFGEGSWLTVV.

CDR3 in amino acids: CAWSVSRGASPLHF. The CDR3 DNA reads as TGTGCCTGGAGTGTATCCAGGGGAGCATCACCCCTCCACTTT. The gene calls are TRBV30 and TRBJ1-6; the D gene is possibly TRBD1 (6 bases). Germline V gene data show CDR1 as GTSNPN and CDR2 as SVGIG (reference sequence). Trimming removed 0 bases from V and 10 bases from J, with 13 bases in between. This CDR3 region has 14 residues.

The rearrangement joins TRBV30 to TRBJ2-5; the D gene is possibly TRBD1 (8 bases). The germline V gene encodes CDR1 GTSNPN and CDR2 SVGIG (reference sequence). V shed 1 base and J shed 0 bases, with 15 bases lying between them. The CDR3 sequence is 16 residues long. The CDR3 loop reads CAWSEGTGGDQETQYF. The CDR3 DNA reads TGTGCCTGGAGTGAGGGAACAGGGGGGGACCAAGAGACCCAGTACTTC.

V and J are TRBV24-1 and TRBJ2-3; the match to TRBD2 covers 11 bases. V shed 6 bases and J 0 bases; nucleotides not matched to a gene: 7. Per the germline V gene, CDR1 is KGHDR and CDR2 is SFDVKD. CDR3 length: 17 amino acids. This CDR3 is CATSKTSGAFSTDTQYF. The DNA of the CDR3 is TGTGCCACCAGTAAGACTAGCGGGGCCTTTAGCACAGATACGCAGTATTTT.

This sequence joins TRBV11-2 and TRBJ2-7; TRBD1 matches 9 bases. The germline CDR1 and CDR2 sequences are SGHAT and FQNNGV. CDR3 length: 17 amino acids. V gave up 6 bases and J gave up 3 bases; unmatched junction bases: 15. CDR3 protein: CASSRQGGNIGGYEQYF. DNA of the CDR3: TGTGCCAGCAGTCGACAGGGGGGAAATATCGGCGGCTACGAGCAGTACTTC.

The chain uses TRBV2 and TRBJ2-1; a weak D match, TRBD2 (7 bases). The CDR3 runs 12 residues. In germline, CDR1 is SNHLY, CDR2 FYNNEI. V lost 4 bases, J lost 9 bases, and 10 bases lay in between. The CDR3 nucleotides are TGTGCCAGCAGTGCGGGGGGCGGTGAGCAGTTCTTC. This encodes CASSAGGGEQFF.

This sequence joins TRBV2 and TRBJ1-3, with D perhaps matching TRBD1 (5 bases). V lost 6 bases and J lost 0, with 15 bases in between. Germline values: CDR1 SNHLY, CDR2 FYNNEI. There are 16 residues in the CDR3. The CDR3 region is CASREPGRGSGNTIYF. The CDR3 nucleotides are TGTGCCAGCAGGGAACCCGGAAGGGGCTCTGGAAACACCATATATTTT.

The chain joins TRBV24-1 to TRBJ2-6; weak D call: TRBD1 (5 bases). Germline V lookup: CDR1 KGHDR, CDR2 SFDVKD. This CDR3 is built from 15 residues. V lost 5 bases, J lost 3 bases, and 10 bases lay in between. CDR3 sequence (DNA): TGTGCCACCAGTGGCCAGGGTGGTGGGGCCAACGTCCTGACTTTC. Translating it yields CATSGQGGGANVLTF.

The rearrangement uses TRBV5-4 and TRBJ2-3; no firm D call. The CDR3 has 14 amino acids. CDR1 and CDR2 from the germline V gene are SGHNT and YYREEE (reference sequence). V was pared by 0 bases and J by 6 bases, with 11 bases between. The CDR3 loop reads CASSLVAAEDTQYF. In DNA form, the CDR3 reads TGTGCCAGCAGCTTGGTCGCGGCCGAGGATACGCAGTATTTT.

J is TRBJ2-3 and V is TRBV12-3 or TRBV12-4; D gene unclear. Deletions cut 4 bases from V and 1 base from J, with 6 bases between. The CDR3 has 13 amino acids. CDR3 region: CASSWAGTDTQYF. The CDR3 DNA is TGTGCCAGCAGTTGGGCCGGCACAGATACGCAGTATTTT.

This sequence joins TRBV29-1 and TRBJ2-4; the D gene is possibly TRBD2 (5 bases). Germline loops: CDR1 SQVTM, CDR2 ANQGSEA. The length of the CDR3 is 14 residues. The germline V and J ends were trimmed by 4 bases and 0 bases, with 10 bases remaining between them. CDR3 DNA: TGCAGCGTTGTTGGACTTCTAGCCAAAAACATTCAGTACTTC. It yields the protein CSVVGLLAKNIQYF.

This sequence joins TRBV5-6 and TRBJ2-1; 9 bases fit TRBD1. V was clipped by 2 bases and J by 8 bases; unmatched bases: 5. Germline V lookup: CDR1 SGHDT, CDR2 YYEEEE. The CDR3 has 14 amino acids. As DNA, the CDR3 is TGTGCCAGCAGCTTATGGGACAGGGCTGATGAGCAGTTCTTC. It codes for CASSLWDRADEQFF.

The chain couples TRBV11-2 to TRBJ2-7, with D unresolved. V was cut by 3 bases and J by 3 bases, with 15 bases left in between. The V gene's germline CDR1 is SGHAT and CDR2 FQNNGV. This CDR3 region has 15 residues. Written as DNA, the CDR3 is TGTGCCAGCAGCTTTCGCGGAGAATCGGGCTACGAGCAGTACTTC. Translated: CASSFRGESGYEQYF. Complete variable domain (other parts from reference TRBV11-2 and TRBJ2-7): EAGVAQSPRYKIIEKRQSVAFWCNPISGHATLYWYQQILGQGPKLLIQFQNNGVVDDSQLPKDRFSAERLKGVDSTLKIQPAKLEDSAVYLCASSFRGESGYEQYFGPGTRLTVT.

The chain joins TRBV28 to TRBJ2-1; the match to TRBD2 covers 8 bases. The CDR3 sequence is 14 residues long. The trim removed 5 bases at V and 4 bases at J, leaving 4 bases unmatched. The V gene's germline CDR1 is MDHEN and CDR2 SYDVKM. CDR3 sequence reads: CASSPTSGYNEQFF. In DNA form, the CDR3 reads TGTGCCAGCAGTCCAACTAGCGGATACAATGAGCAGTTCTTC.

V and J are TRBV2 and TRBJ1-5, with no clear D. The CDR3 totals 13 residues. The V gene lost 7 bases and the J gene lost 0 bases, with 7 bases spanning the gap. Germline CDR1 is SNHLY and CDR2 is FYNNEI. The CDR3 DNA is TGTGCCAGCATCGGGAATAGCAATCAGCCCCAGCATTTT. Amino acid sequence: CASIGNSNQPQHF.

This chain connects TRBV2 to TRBJ2-2; TRBD1 might be the D (6 bases). This CDR3 is 14 amino acids long. V lost 6 bases to trimming and J lost 6 bases, with 14 bases between them. CDR1 is SNHLY, CDR2 FYNNEI, per germline. Here the CDR3 reads CASRAVDSPGELFF. The DNA of the CDR3 is TGTGCCAGCAGGGCAGTGGACAGCCCCGGGGAGCTGTTTTTT.